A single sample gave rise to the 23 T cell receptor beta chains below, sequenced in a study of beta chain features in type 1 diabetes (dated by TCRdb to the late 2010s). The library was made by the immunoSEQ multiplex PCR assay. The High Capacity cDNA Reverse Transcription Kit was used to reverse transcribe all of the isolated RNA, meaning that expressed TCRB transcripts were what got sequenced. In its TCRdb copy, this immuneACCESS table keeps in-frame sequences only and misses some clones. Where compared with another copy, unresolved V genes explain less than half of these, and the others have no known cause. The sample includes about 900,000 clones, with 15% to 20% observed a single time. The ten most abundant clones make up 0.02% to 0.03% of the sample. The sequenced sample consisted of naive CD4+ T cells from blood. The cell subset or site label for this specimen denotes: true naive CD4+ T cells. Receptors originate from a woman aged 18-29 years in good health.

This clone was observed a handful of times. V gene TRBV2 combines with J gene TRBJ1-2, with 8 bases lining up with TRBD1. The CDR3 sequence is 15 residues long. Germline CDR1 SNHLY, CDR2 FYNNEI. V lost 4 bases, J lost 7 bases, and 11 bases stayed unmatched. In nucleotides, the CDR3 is TGTGCCAGCAGTGGCAGTCCGGGACAGGCTTCTGGCTACACCTTC. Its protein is CASSGSPGQASGYTF.

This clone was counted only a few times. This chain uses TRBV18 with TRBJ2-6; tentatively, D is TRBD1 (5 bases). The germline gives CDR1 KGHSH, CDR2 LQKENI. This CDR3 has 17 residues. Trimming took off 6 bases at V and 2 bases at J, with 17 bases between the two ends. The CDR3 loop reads CASSPQGGVTGANVLTF. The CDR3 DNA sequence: TGTGCCAGCTCTCCCCAGGGTGGCGTAACTGGGGCCAACGTCCTGACTTTC.

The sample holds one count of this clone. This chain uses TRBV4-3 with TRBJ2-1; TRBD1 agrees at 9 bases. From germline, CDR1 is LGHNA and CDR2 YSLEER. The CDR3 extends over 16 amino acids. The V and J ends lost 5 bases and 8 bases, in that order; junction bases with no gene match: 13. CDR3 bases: TGCGCCAGCAGCTATAGGGACAGGGATTTTCGTGATGAGCAGTTCTTC. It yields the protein CASSYRDRDFRDEQFF.

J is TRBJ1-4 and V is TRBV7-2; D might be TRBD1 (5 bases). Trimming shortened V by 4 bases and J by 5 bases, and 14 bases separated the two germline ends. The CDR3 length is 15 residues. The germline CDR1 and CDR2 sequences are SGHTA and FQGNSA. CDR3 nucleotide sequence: TGTGCCAGCAGCTCCCCCCGGGGGAGAAATGAAAAACTGTTTTTT. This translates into CASSSPRGRNEKLFF.

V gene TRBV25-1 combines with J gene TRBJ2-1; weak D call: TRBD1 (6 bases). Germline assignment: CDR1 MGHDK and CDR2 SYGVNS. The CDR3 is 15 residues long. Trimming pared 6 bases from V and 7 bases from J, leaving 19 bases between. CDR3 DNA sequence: TGTGCCAGCAGAGCAACAGGGAACAAGGGAAATGAGCAGTTCTTC. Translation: CASRATGNKGNEQFF.

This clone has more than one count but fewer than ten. DNA of the CDR3: TGTGCCATCAGTTCCTTAGCGGGAAACACCGGGGAGCTGTTTTTT. Translation: CAISSLAGNTGELFF. This sequence joins TRBV10-3 and TRBJ2-2, with 8 positions matching TRBD2. The CDR3 extends over 15 amino acids. The V and J ends lost 5 bases and 2 bases, in that order; junction bases with no gene match: 4. CDR1 is ENHRY and CDR2 is SYGVKD in the germline V gene.

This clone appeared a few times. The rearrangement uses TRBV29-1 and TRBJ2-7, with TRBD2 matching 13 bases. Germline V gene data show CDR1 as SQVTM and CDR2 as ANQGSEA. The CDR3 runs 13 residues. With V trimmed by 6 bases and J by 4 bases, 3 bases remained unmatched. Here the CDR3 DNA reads TGCAGCGTAGGACTAGCGGGAGAGTACGAGCAGTACTTC. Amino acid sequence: CSVGLAGEYEQYF.

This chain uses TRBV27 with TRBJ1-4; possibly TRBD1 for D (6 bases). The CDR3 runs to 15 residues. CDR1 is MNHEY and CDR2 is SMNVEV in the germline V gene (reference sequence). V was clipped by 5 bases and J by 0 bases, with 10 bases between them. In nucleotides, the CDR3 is TGTGCCAGCAGTCCAGGGGTTCCAACTAATGAAAAACTGTTTTTT. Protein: CASSPGVPTNEKLFF. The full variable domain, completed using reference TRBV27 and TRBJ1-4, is EAQVTQNPRYLITVTGKKLTVTCSQNMNHEYMSWYRQDPGLGLRQIYYSMNVEVTDKGDVPEGYKVSRKEKRNFPLILESPSPNQTSLYFCASSPGVPTNEKLFFGSGTQLSVL.

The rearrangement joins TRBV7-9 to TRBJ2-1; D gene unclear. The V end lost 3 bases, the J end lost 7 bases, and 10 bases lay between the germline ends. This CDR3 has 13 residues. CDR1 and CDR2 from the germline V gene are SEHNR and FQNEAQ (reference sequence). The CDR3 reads CASSFSSRNEQFF. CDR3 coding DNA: TGTGCCAGCAGCTTCAGCTCCCGTAATGAGCAGTTCTTC.

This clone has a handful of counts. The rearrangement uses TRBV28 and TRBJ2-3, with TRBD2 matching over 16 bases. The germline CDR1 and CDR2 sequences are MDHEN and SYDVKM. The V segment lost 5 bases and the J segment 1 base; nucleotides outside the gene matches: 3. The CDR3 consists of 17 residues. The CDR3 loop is CASSGTSGRAGTDTQYF. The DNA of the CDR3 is TGTGCCAGCAGTGGGACTAGCGGGAGGGCCGGCACAGATACGCAGTATTTT.

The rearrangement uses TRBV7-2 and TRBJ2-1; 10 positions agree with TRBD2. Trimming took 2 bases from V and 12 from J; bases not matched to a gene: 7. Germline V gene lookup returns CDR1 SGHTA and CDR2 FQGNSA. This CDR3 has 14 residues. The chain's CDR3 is CASSLLAGGSGQFF. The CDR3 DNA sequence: TGTGCCAGCAGCTTATTAGCGGGAGGTTCCGGGCAGTTCTTC.

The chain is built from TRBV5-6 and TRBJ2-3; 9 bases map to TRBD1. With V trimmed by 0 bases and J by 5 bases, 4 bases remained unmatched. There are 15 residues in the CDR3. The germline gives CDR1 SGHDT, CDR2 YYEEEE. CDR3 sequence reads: CASSLDRGHVDTQYF. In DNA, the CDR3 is TGTGCCAGCAGCTTGGACAGGGGGCATGTAGATACGCAGTATTTT.

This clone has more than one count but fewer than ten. The CDR3: CASTWGTAVGWEQYF. In DNA form, the CDR3 reads TGTGCCAGCACCTGGGGGACCGCGGTCGGATGGGAGCAGTACTTC. The chain combines TRBV5-6 with TRBJ2-7, with D perhaps given as TRBD1 or TRBD2 (5 bases each). This CDR3 spans 15 amino acids. Trimming left V 6 bases short and J 7 bases short, with 23 bases between. Germline V gives CDR1 SGHDT, CDR2 YYEEEE.

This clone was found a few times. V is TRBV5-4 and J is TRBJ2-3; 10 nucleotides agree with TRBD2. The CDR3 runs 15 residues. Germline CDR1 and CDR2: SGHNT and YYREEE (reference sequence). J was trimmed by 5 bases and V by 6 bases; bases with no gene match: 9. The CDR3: CASTPKREGGDTQYF. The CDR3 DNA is TGTGCCAGCACCCCAAAGCGGGAGGGGGGAGATACGCAGTATTTT.

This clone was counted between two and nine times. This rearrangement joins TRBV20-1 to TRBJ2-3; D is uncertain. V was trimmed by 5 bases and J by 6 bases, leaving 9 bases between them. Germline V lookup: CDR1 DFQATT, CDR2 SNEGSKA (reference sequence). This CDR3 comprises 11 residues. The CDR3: CSAVKPDTQYF. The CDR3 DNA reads TGCAGTGCTGTTAAGCCCGATACGCAGTATTTT.

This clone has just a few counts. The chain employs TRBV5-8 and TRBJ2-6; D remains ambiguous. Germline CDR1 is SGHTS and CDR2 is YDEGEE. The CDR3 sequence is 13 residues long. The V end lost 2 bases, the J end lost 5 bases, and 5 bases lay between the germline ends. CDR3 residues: CASSLNRANVLTF. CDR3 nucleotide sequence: TGTGCCAGCAGCTTAAACCGGGCCAACGTCCTGACTTTC.

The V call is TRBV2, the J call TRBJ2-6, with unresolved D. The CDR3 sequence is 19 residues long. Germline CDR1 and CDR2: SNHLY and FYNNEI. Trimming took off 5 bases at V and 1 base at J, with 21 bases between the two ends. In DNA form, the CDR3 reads TGTGCCAGCAGTCCTTTTGGGGTTTTTACCGTATCTGGGGCCAACGTCCTGACTTTC. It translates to CASSPFGVFTVSGANVLTF.

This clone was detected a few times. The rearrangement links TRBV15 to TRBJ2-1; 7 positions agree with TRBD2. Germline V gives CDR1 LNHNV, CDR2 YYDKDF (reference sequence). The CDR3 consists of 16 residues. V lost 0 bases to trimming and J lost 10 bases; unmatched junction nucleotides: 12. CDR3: CATSRDHKGGLEEQFF. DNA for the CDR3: TGTGCCACCAGCAGAGATCATAAGGGAGGGCTGGAAGAGCAGTTCTTC.

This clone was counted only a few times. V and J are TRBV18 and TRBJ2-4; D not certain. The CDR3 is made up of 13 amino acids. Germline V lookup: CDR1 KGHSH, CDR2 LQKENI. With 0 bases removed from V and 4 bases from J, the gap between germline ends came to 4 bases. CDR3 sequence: CASSPPGKNIQYF. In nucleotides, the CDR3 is TGTGCCAGCTCACCACCGGGGAAAAACATTCAGTACTTC.

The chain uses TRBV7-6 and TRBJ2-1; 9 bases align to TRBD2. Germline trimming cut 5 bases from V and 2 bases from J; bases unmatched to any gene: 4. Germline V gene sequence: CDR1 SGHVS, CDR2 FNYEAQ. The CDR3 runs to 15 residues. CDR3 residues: CASSLSGSTYNEQFF. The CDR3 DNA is TGTGCCAGCAGCCTTAGCGGGAGTACCTACAATGAGCAGTTCTTC. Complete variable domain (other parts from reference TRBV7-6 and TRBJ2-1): GAGVSQSPRYKVTKRGQDVALRCDPISGHVSLYWYRQALGQGPEFLTYFNYEAQQDKSGLPNDRFSAERPEGSISTLTIQRTEQRDSAMYRCASSLSGSTYNEQFFGPGTRLTVL.

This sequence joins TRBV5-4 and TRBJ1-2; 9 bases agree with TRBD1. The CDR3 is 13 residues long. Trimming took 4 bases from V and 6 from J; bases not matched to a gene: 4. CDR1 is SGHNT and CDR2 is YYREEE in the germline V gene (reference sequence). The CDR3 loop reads CASSTYRGHGYTF. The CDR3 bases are TGTGCCAGCAGCACGTACAGGGGGCATGGCTACACCTTC.

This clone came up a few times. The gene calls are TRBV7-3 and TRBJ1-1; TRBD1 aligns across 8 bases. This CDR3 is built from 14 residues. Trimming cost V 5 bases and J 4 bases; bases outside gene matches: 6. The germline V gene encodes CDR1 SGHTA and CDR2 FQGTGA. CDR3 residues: CASSQTGGSTEAFF. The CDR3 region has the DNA TGTGCCAGCAGCCAAACAGGGGGAAGCACTGAAGCTTTCTTT. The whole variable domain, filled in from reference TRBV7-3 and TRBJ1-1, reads GAGVSQTPSNKVTEKGKYVELRCDPISGHTALYWYRQSLGQGPEFLIYFQGTGAADDSGLPNDRFFAVRPEGSVSTLKIQRTERGDSAVYLCASSQTGGSTEAFFGQGTRLTVV.

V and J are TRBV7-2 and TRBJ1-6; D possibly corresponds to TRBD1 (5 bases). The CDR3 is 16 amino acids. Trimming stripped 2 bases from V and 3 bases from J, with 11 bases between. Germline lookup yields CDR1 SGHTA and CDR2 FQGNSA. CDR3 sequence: CASSLNPGNYNSPLHF. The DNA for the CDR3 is TGTGCCAGCAGCTTAAACCCAGGGAACTATAATTCACCCCTCCACTTT.